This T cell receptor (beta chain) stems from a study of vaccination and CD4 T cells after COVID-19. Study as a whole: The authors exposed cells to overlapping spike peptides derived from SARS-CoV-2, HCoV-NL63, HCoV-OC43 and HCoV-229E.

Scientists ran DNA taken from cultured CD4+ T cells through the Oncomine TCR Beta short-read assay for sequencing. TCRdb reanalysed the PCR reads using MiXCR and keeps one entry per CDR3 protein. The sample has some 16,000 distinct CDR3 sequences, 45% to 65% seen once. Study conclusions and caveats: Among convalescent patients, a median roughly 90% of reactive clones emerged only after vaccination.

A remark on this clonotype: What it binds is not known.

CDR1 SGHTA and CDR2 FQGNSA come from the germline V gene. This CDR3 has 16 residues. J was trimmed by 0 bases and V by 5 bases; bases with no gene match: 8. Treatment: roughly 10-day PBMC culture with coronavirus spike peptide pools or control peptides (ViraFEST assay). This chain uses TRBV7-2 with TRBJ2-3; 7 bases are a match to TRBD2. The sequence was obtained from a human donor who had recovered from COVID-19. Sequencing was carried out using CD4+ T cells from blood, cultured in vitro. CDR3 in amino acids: CASSLLADLSTDTQYF. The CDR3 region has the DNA TGTGCCAGCAGCCTCCTAGCGGATCTTAGCACAGATACGCAGTATTTT.